A selection of T cell receptor beta chains follows, all from one sample in a study of CD8 T cells in Susac syndrome. TCRdb reprocessed the immunoSEQ multiplex PCR reads with MiXCR, giving one entry per CDR3 protein. Counted here are roughly 330,000 distinct CDR3 sequences, about 92% occurring once; the ten biggest clones make up approximately 0.065%. Sequenced input: CD4+ T cells from PBMCs. These receptors were collected from a human donor with multiple sclerosis. Each CDR3 is given with its conserved first and last residue. The order of the fields is clone size, J gene, D gene, V gene, CDR3 DNA, CDR3 protein. A D gene is named only where the DNA matches it firmly. The size entry is marked missing in some rows and otherwise reads once, few, many or a size class.

>NA|TRBJ2-1|NA|TRBV13
TGTGCCAGCAGCATTAGACTAGGTCCTACAAATGAGCAGTTCTTC
CASSIRLGPTNEQFF
>NA|TRBJ2-5|TRBD2|TRBV5-1
TGCGCCAGCAGCCCGATATTAGCGGGCCAAGAGACCCAGTACTTC
CASSPILAGQETQYF
>NA|TRBJ1-4|NA|TRBV12-3/TRBV12-4
TGTGCCAGCAGTTTCCCAGGATTGGAAAAACTGTTTTTT
CASSFPGLEKLFF
>NA|TRBJ2-1|TRBD2|TRBV20-1
TGCAGTGCTAGGGAATCTAGCGGGAGATGGGATGAGCAGTTCTTC
CSARESSGRWDEQFF
>NA|TRBJ1-2|NA|TRBV10-2
TGCGCCAGCCAGGGAACAGGACCCTCTAACTATGGCTACACCTTC
CASQGTGPSNYGYTF
>once|TRBJ2-1|TRBD2|TRBV18
TGTGCCAGCTCACCCCTCTCGGGGAGGGATGAGCAGTTCTTC
CASSPLSGRDEQFF
>NA|TRBJ2-7|NA|TRBV2
TGTGCCAGCAGTCCACAGGGCTTAGGGTCCCACGAGCAGTACTTC
CASSPQGLGSHEQYF
>NA|TRBJ1-2|NA|TRBV9
TGTGCCAGCAGCGATCAGACAACTGGGGGCCCCACCTATGGCTACACCTTC
CASSDQTTGGPTYGYTF
>NA|TRBJ2-2|NA|TRBV27
TGTGCCAGCAGACCTACCGCGAACACCGGGGAGCTGTTTTTT
CASRPTANTGELFF
>NA|TRBJ2-3|NA|TRBV4-3
TGCGCCAGCAGCCCTGGCGTCTTACGAACAGATACGCAGTATTTT
CASSPGVLRTDTQYF
>once|TRBJ2-1|NA|TRBV12-5
TGTGCTAGTGGTTTGGACAGCCGATCAGTAGATGAGCAGTTCTTC
CASGLDSRSVDEQFF
>NA|TRBJ1-4|NA|TRBV25-1
TGTGCCAGCAGTGAGGTGAACAGGGAAAAACTGTTTTTT
CASSEVNREKLFF
>NA|TRBJ2-7|TRBD1|TRBV12-3/TRBV12-4
TGTGCCAGCAGTTTTAGGGGACAGTTAAATTACGAGCAGTACTTC
CASSFRGQLNYEQYF
>NA|TRBJ2-5|NA|TRBV6-5
TGTGCCAGCAGTTACCCCCAGGGGCGATGGGGCCAAGAGACCCAGTACTTC
CASSYPQGRWGQETQYF
>NA|TRBJ2-1|NA|TRBV29-1
TGCAGCGTCCCCAATTTATACAATGAGCAGTTCTTC
CSVPNLYNEQFF
>few|TRBJ2-4|TRBD1|TRBV6-1
TGTGCCAGCAGTGGACAGGGGTGGGAGTCCAAAAACATTCAGTACTTC
CASSGQGWESKNIQYF
>NA|TRBJ2-5|NA|TRBV2
TGTGCCAGCAGCGCTCACGGAGGGGAGACCCAGTACTTC
CASSAHGGETQYF